The TCR beta chain described here comes from a study of blood T cells in healthy people across ages. In its sample, this clonotype was seen many times. The antigen is undetermined. This CDR3 has 12 amino acids. Germline CDR1 reads DFQATT; CDR2 reads SNEGSKA (reference sequence). Trimming took 2 bases from V and 8 from J; bases not matched to a gene: 0. Whole-study findings and limits: Estimated diversity, derived from one million T cells, was regarded as an underestimate.

A second about 7 to 12 cycle PCR used barcoded and J-beta primers. All cDNA molecules were each tagged by a template-switch adaptor with 12 random nucleotides. In TCRdb, the 5' RACE reads were re-called with MiXCR into one record per CDR3 protein. This table has 600,000 or so distinct CDR3 sequences, around 31% appearing once. This chain uses TRBV20-1 with TRBJ2-1, with 10 nucleotides matching TRBD2. The clonotype comes from a woman aged 80 or older in good health. Source material: blood. This chain's CDR3 is CSARLAGDEQFF. Here the CDR3 DNA reads TGCAGTGCTAGACTAGCGGGGGATGAGCAGTTCTTC.